This T cell receptor beta chain is drawn from a study of blood T cell repertoires in COVID-19 (dated by TCRdb to about 2020). Looking at the study overall: Samples from collaborators originated in the United States, Italy and Spain and spanned both the acute and convalescent phases of COVID-19. Samples were obtained from the ongoing ImmuneRACE study (first 160 participants) and from 1,000 to 1,500 subjects provided by 6 global collaborators. Where HLA class I and class II types were available, the types were taken from metadata supplied by the sample provider, not from assay-based typing. A de-identified subject ID, COVID-19 status, age in years and sex were almost always included in the sample metadata. Subjects who had been exposed to COVID-19, were actively infected with it, or had recovered from it provided the deeply sampled blood TCRbeta repertoires that made up the dataset. The material from the prospective study consisted of cDNA or gDNA derived from T cells, B-cell-depleted T cells, or PBMCs. The repertoires were released in a freely available public database intended as a resource for research on the immune response to SARS-CoV-2. Points the paper makes about the study in general: The quantity of clinical and demographic metadata differed by source and by participant and was supplied without curation.

As to this clone: The antigen this receptor binds is unknown. Base qualities are missing; no much larger clone stands one base away.

Reading from cysteine to phenylalanine, the CDR3 counts 15 amino acids. This entry keeps only the CDR3 DNA: 45 bases, framed from base 1. CDR1 is given as LNHDA and CDR2 as SQIVND, both from the germline V gene (reference sequence). V gives up 5 bases and J gives up 4 bases, and the segment between their germline ends measures 14 bases. Enrolling through a virtual design, the prospective study's participants ranged in age from roughly 18 to 95 years and lived across approximately 25 United States geographic areas. Cohort assignment in the prospective study relied on participant-reported clinical history from a screening survey and a study questionnaire. ImmuneRACE Cohort 3 recovered participants were defined by two consecutive negative NP/OP PCR tests, healthcare professional clearance, or symptom resolution. Each participant in the prospective study had whole blood, serum and a nasopharyngeal or oropharyngeal swab collected by mobile phlebotomists. Additional blood draws and questionnaires over an approximately two-month period could optionally be provided by prospective study participants. Before DNA extraction, prospective study blood samples were shipped either frozen or at room temperature.

TCRbeta CDR3 regions were amplified from genomic DNA using the immunoSEQ Assay, a bias-controlled multiplex PCR. Turning to the authors' computational methods: The number of nucleated cells in each sample was estimated by amplification of reference gene primers within the assay. To quantify the absolute abundance of each unique TCRbeta CDR3 rearrangement, sequence reads were collapsed and filtered. For each sample, productive Simpson clonality was calculated as the square root of Simpson's diversity index across productive rearrangements. Sourced from immuneACCESS, this table was stored by TCRdb with only in-frame sequences that have V and J called. A share of the clones is absent; for the studies checked, an unresolved V gene accounts for under half, and the remainder has no known explanation. For V, J and clone size, that table is used; D and trimming come from the DNA. The sample yields around 300,000 clones; 75% to 90% were counted once. The ten top clones hold 2% to 3% of the sample.

The V and J segments used are TRBV19 and TRBJ2-2; possibly the D gene is TRBD1, per 6 matching bases. This TCR derives from a woman in her fifties or sixties who had recovered from COVID-19. Material: PBMCs or T cells enriched from blood (not recorded which). The nucleotides are TGTGCCAGTAGTTTACAGGGTGGTGGCACCGGGGAGCTGTTTTTT. Its protein reads: CASSLQGGGTGELFF. With the rest looked up from the reference TRBV19 and TRBJ2-2 genes rather than sequenced, the full variable domain is DGGITQSPKYLFRKEGQNVTLSCEQNLNHDAMYWYRQDPGQGLRLIYYSQIVNDFQKGDIAEGYSVSREKKESFPLTVTSAQKNPTAFYLCASSLQGGGTGELFFGEGSRLTVL.